A single sample is the source of the 30 T cell receptor beta chains below, sequenced in a study of response to subunit inactivated influenza vaccine. TCRdb reprocessed the RT-PCR reads with MiXCR, giving one entry per CDR3 protein. This sample has about 500,000 distinct CDR3 sequences, with approximately 16% found just once. The input for sequencing was CD4+ T cells sorted from PBMCs, taken roughly 24 months after vaccination. All receptors come from a man aged 45 to 70 who received an inactivated influenza vaccine.

The chain joins TRBV28 to TRBJ2-7, with TRBD1 as a possible D gene (5 bases). The germline CDR1 and CDR2 sequences are MDHEN and SYDVKM. The ends were cut back, 2 bases at V and 6 bases at J, with 5 bases in the middle. This CDR3 is built from 11 residues. DNA for the CDR3: TGTGCCAGCAGTTTACAGGGCGAGCAGTACTTC. Translation: CASSLQGEQYF.

This clonotype was detected only a few times. The chain recombines TRBV2 with TRBJ2-1; D possibly corresponds to TRBD2 (6 bases). CDR3 length equals 16 residues. Per germline, CDR1 SNHLY and CDR2 FYNNEI. Trimming removed 1 base from V and 2 bases from J, with 12 bases in between. CDR3 loop: CASSEDWGVPYNEQFF. The CDR3 region has the DNA TGTGCCAGCAGTGAAGACTGGGGGGTTCCCTACAATGAGCAGTTCTTC.

This clonotype turned up a few times. The CDR3 nucleotides read TGTGCCAGCAGTCGGACAGGGGGAAACAATCAGCCCCAGCATTTT. Its translation: CASSRTGGNNQPQHF. J is TRBJ1-5 and V is TRBV28, with TRBD1 identical over 10 bases. Germline values: CDR1 MDHEN, CDR2 SYDVKM. This CDR3 has 15 residues. J lost 3 bases, V lost 5 bases, and 4 bases had no gene match.

V usage is TRBV6-1 and J usage is TRBJ1-5; TRBD1 is a possible D gene (6 bases). CDR3 length: 16 residues. V was trimmed by 0 bases and J by 9 bases, leaving 18 bases between them. CDR1 MNHNS and CDR2 SASEGT come from the germline V gene. The CDR3 loop is CASSEAGQSVGRPQHF. The DNA of the CDR3 is TGTGCCAGCAGTGAAGCCGGACAGTCGGTTGGGAGGCCCCAGCATTTT.

The rearrangement joins TRBV24-1 to TRBJ2-3; either TRBD1 or TRBD2 may supply D (5 bases each). The CDR3 is 18 amino acids. Per germline, CDR1 KGHDR and CDR2 SFDVKD. The V end lost 1 base, the J end lost 3 bases, and 19 bases lay between the germline ends. The CDR3 coding sequence is TGTGCCACCAGTGATTTTTTCGGGGCTAGCTTCGCAACAGATACGCAGTATTTT. Its protein is CATSDFFGASFATDTQYF.

The chain is built from TRBV10-3 and TRBJ2-5; possibly TRBD1 or TRBD2 for D (5 bases each). CDR1 and CDR2 (germline): ENHRY, SYGVKD. Trimming pared 6 bases from V and 3 bases from J, leaving 11 bases between. CDR3 length: 13 residues. The chain's CDR3 is CAIRRDGEETQYF. The CDR3 region has the DNA TGTGCCATCAGGAGGGACGGTGAAGAGACCCAGTACTTC.

The V and J genes are TRBV7-2 and TRBJ2-2, with D perhaps given as TRBD1 or TRBD2 (6 bases each). V lost 1 base to trimming and J lost 6 bases, with 12 bases between them. Looked up from germline, CDR1 is SGHTA and CDR2 is FQGNSA. The CDR3 loop spans 15 amino acids. The CDR3 here is CASSLEGGLPGELFF. CDR3 in DNA: TGTGCCAGCAGCTTAGAAGGGGGACTTCCCGGGGAGCTGTTTTTT.

The chain recombines TRBV7-2 with TRBJ2-1; no definite D call. V shed 1 base and J shed 5 bases, with 9 bases lying between them. The CDR3 is 14 amino acids. The germline CDR1 and CDR2 sequences are SGHTA and FQGNSA. CDR3 sequence (DNA): TGTGCCAGCAGCTTAGGACTTGGCAACAATGAGCAGTTCTTC. Protein sequence: CASSLGLGNNEQFF.

The chain recombines TRBV28 with TRBJ1-5; perhaps TRBD1 as D (6 bases). The CDR3 spans 14 residues. The V end was cut by 6 bases, the J end by 3 bases, with 12 bases between. Per the germline V gene, CDR1 is MDHEN and CDR2 is SYDVKM. The CDR3 loop is CASRTRTDNQPQHF. As DNA, the CDR3 is TGTGCCAGCAGAACAAGGACAGACAATCAGCCCCAGCATTTT. The full variable domain, its missing parts supplied by reference TRBV28 and TRBJ1-5, is DVKVTQSSRYLVKRTGEKVFLECVQDMDHENMFWYRQDPGLGLRLIYFSYDVKMKEKGDIPEGYSVSREKKERFSLILESASTNQTSMYLCASRTRTDNQPQHFGDGTRLSIL.

This clonotype was counted a few times. The rearrangement uses TRBV29-1 and TRBJ2-5, with D possibly TRBD1 on 5 matching bases. The CDR3 spans 12 residues. Trimming pared 6 bases from V and 2 bases from J, leaving 10 bases between. Germline CDR1 and CDR2: SQVTM and ANQGSEA. This chain's CDR3 is CSVGRQQETQYF. The CDR3 coding sequence is TGCAGCGTGGGAAGACAGCAAGAGACCCAGTACTTC.

This chain joins TRBV10-3 and TRBJ2-3, with 8 bases fitting TRBD1. CDR3 length: 14 residues. Looked up from germline, CDR1 is ENHRY and CDR2 is SYGVKD. V gave up 2 bases and J gave up 6 bases; unmatched junction bases: 4. The CDR3 is CAISERQGADTQYF. The CDR3 region has the DNA TGTGCCATCAGTGAGCGGCAGGGGGCCGATACGCAGTATTTT.

This sequence joins TRBV3-1 and TRBJ2-3, with D possibly being TRBD2 (6 bases). Trimming cost V 1 base and J 4 bases, with 6 bases left between them. Germline V gene data show CDR1 as LGHDT and CDR2 as YNNKEL (reference sequence). This CDR3 has 13 residues. In DNA form, the CDR3 reads TGTGCCAGCAGCCAAGCGGGGGCAGATACGCAGTATTTT. This sequence encodes CASSQAGADTQYF.

The rearrangement links TRBV6-1 to TRBJ2-2, with 7 bases aligning to TRBD1. This CDR3 region has 15 residues. Germline CDR1 is MNHNS and CDR2 is SASEGT. Losses at the gene ends were 4 bases for V and 4 bases for J; bases not matched to a gene: 6. CDR3 residues: CASSGTGEGTGELFF. CDR3 nucleotides: TGTGCCAGCAGTGGTACAGGGGAAGGCACCGGGGAGCTGTTTTTT.

The rearrangement links TRBV29-1 to TRBJ2-3, with 10 bases lining up with TRBD2. The CDR3 sequence is 15 residues long. V trimming: 4 bases; J trimming: 2 bases; junction bases outside the gene matches: 6. Germline CDR1 is SQVTM and CDR2 is ANQGSEA. The CDR3 nucleotides are TGCAGCGTTGGTCGGACTAGCGGACCCACAGATACGCAGTATTTT. Amino acid sequence: CSVGRTSGPTDTQYF.

This rearrangement joins TRBV25-1 to TRBJ1-5; D is unresolved. CDR1 is MGHDK and CDR2 is SYGVNS in the germline V gene. The CDR3 sequence is 13 residues long. V was pared by 6 bases and J by 2 bases, with 8 bases between. CDR3 DNA sequence: TGTGCCAGCAGGGGAGGCGGCAATCAGCCCCAGCATTTT. It encodes CASRGGGNQPQHF.

This clonotype was observed a few times. The chain combines TRBV6-1 with TRBJ1-3, with D maybe TRBD1 (5 bases). The V and J ends lost 5 bases and 0 bases respectively, with 14 bases between them. The length of the CDR3 is 16 residues. The germline gives CDR1 MNHNS, CDR2 SASEGT. CDR3 in amino acids: CASSIIDSNSGNTIYF. For the CDR3, the DNA is TGTGCCAGCAGTATTATAGACAGCAACTCTGGAAACACCATATATTTT.

This clonotype was recorded at least ten times. This chain connects TRBV3-1 to TRBJ2-7; TRBD2 aligns across 9 bases. This CDR3 region has 13 residues. Germline CDR1 is LGHDT and CDR2 is YNNKEL (reference sequence). J lost 9 bases, V lost 0 bases, and 3 bases had no gene match. The CDR3 protein is CASSQDILAGQYF. The CDR3 region has the DNA TGTGCCAGCAGCCAAGATATACTAGCGGGGCAGTACTTC.

This clonotype was counted ten times or more. This chain's CDR3 is CSAVDSFNYGYTF. The CDR3 DNA reads TGCAGTGCCGTTGACTCCTTCAACTATGGCTACACCTTC. The gene calls are TRBV20-1 and TRBJ1-2; D gene ambiguous. This CDR3 region has 13 residues. With 6 bases removed from V and 2 bases from J, the gap between germline ends came to 13 bases. Germline V gene data show CDR1 as DFQATT and CDR2 as SNEGSKA (reference sequence).

This clonotype was counted only a few times. The chain has TRBV4-3 and TRBJ1-3; D remains unclear. The CDR3 extends over 16 amino acids. Germline-derived CDR1 and CDR2 are LGHNA and YSLEER. Trimming shortened V by 0 bases and J by 0 bases, and 9 bases separated the two germline ends. CDR3 amino acids: CASSQEGASSGNTIYF. The CDR3, as DNA: TGCGCCAGCAGCCAAGAAGGCGCAAGCTCTGGAAACACCATATATTTT.

V and J are TRBV20-1 and TRBJ2-5; 7 bases are shared with TRBD2. The junction had 2 bases not matched to a gene; V was cut back by 5 bases and J by 5 bases. Germline V gene sequence: CDR1 DFQATT, CDR2 SNEGSKA (reference sequence). The CDR3 has 11 residues. CDR3 sequence reads: CSAGTIETQYF. CDR3 in DNA: TGCAGTGCTGGGACTATTGAGACCCAGTACTTC.

This clonotype was detected only a few times. The V and J genes are TRBV7-9 and TRBJ1-3; D is unresolved. The CDR3 runs to 15 residues. Trimming took 5 bases from V and 0 from J, leaving 11 bases between them. From germline, CDR1 is SEHNR and CDR2 FQNEAQ (reference sequence). This CDR3 reads CASSPGPLSGNTIYF. CDR3 bases: TGTGCCAGCAGCCCAGGTCCCCTCTCTGGAAACACCATATATTTT. Variable domain in full (rest from reference TRBV7-9 and TRBJ1-3): DTGVSQNPRHKITKRGQNVTFRCDPISEHNRLYWYRQTLGQGPEFLTYFQNEAQLEKSRLLSDRFSAERPKGSFSTLEIQRTEQGDSAMYLCASSPGPLSGNTIYFGEGSWLTVV.

The rearrangement joins TRBV6-2 or TRBV6-3 to TRBJ2-4; TRBD1 agrees at 9 bases. CDR1 is MNHEY, CDR2 SVGEGT, per germline. The CDR3 length is 14 residues. Trimming at V came to 5 bases and at J to 6 bases, leaving 5 bases not matched to a gene. Written as DNA, the CDR3 is TGTGCCAGCAGTACACAGGGGGCGAGAAACATTCAGTACTTC. Translating gives CASSTQGARNIQYF.

This clonotype has a handful of counts. The genes are TRBV7-8 and TRBJ1-5, with 9 bases fitting TRBD1. Trimming at V came to 5 bases and at J to 3 bases, leaving 5 bases not matched to a gene. The CDR3 has 15 amino acids. Per the germline V gene, CDR1 is SGHVS and CDR2 is FQNEAQ. Here the CDR3 DNA reads TGTGCCAGCAGCCGCGGACAGGGGAACAATCAGCCCCAGCATTTT. Its protein is CASSRGQGNNQPQHF.

This clonotype was counted ten times or more. The V gene is TRBV20-1, the J gene TRBJ2-3; 8 bases are a match to TRBD2. With 4 bases clipped from V and 3 bases from J, the junction kept 6 bases outside the gene matches. The CDR3 extends over 14 amino acids. CDR1 and CDR2 (germline): DFQATT, SNEGSKA (reference sequence). This CDR3 reads CSATSGGSTDTQYF. The CDR3 DNA sequence: TGCAGTGCTACCAGCGGGGGATCAACAGATACGCAGTATTTT.

The V and J genes are TRBV3-1 and TRBJ1-3; perhaps TRBD1 as D (6 bases). V gave up 5 bases and J gave up 0 bases, with 11 bases separating them. This CDR3 region has 15 residues. CDR1 is LGHDT, CDR2 YNNKEL, per germline (reference sequence). CDR3 in amino acids: CASSSQGTSGNTIYF. Here the CDR3 DNA reads TGTGCCAGCAGCTCCCAGGGGACCTCTGGAAACACCATATATTTT. Drawing the rest from reference TRBV3-1 and TRBJ1-3, the complete variable domain is DTAVSQTPKYLVTQMGNDKSIKCEQNLGHDTMYWYKQDSKKFLKIMFSYNNKELIINETVPNRFSPKSPDKAHLNLHINSLELGDSAVYFCASSSQGTSGNTIYFGEGSWLTVV.

The chain combines TRBV29-1 with TRBJ1-1; D is unresolved. Germline lookup yields CDR1 SQVTM and CDR2 ANQGSEA. CDR3 size: 11 residues. The CDR3 sequence is CSWTTDTEAFF. The CDR3 DNA reads TGCAGTTGGACTACCGACACTGAAGCTTTCTTT.

This clonotype was detected ten times or more. V gene TRBV7-9 combines with J gene TRBJ2-7; D possibly corresponds to TRBD2 (7 bases). CDR1 and CDR2 (germline): SEHNR, FQNEAQ (reference sequence). This CDR3 comprises 14 residues. The V end was cut by 0 bases, the J end by 5 bases, with 11 bases between. CDR3 in DNA: TGTGCCAGCAGCTTAGCGAGAGGGGGGGACGAGCAGTACTTC. It yields the protein CASSLARGGDEQYF.

The chain carries TRBV10-3 and TRBJ1-5; 7 nucleotides agree with TRBD1. Germline CDR1 ENHRY, CDR2 SYGVKD. V lost 6 bases, J lost 7 bases, and 6 bases stayed unmatched. This CDR3 spans 13 amino acids. CDR3 protein: CAIRGQDGQPQHF. CDR3 bases: TGTGCCATCAGAGGACAGGACGGGCAGCCCCAGCATTTT.

The chain carries TRBV7-6 and TRBJ2-3; D not certain. The CDR3 has 16 amino acids. Germline V gives CDR1 SGHVS, CDR2 FNYEAQ. Trimming took 5 bases from V and 3 from J, leaving 18 bases between them. CDR3 loop: CASSPRRLSGTDTQYF. DNA of the CDR3: TGTGCCAGCAGCCCCCGCCGATTAAGTGGGACAGATACGCAGTATTTT.

The chain recombines TRBV19 with TRBJ2-5; a weak D match, TRBD2 (5 bases). The CDR3 contains 12 residues. V lost 6 bases, J lost 5 bases, and 10 bases lay in between. CDR1 is LNHDA, CDR2 SQIVND, per germline (reference sequence). The CDR3 sequence is CASSGNWETQYF. The CDR3 DNA is TGTGCCAGTAGCGGGAACTGGGAGACCCAGTACTTC.